This TCR beta chain originates from a study of T cells after posttransplantation cyclophosphamide. Sequencing used immunoSEQ multiplex PCR; TCRdb keeps in-frame clones, though not all of them. The repertoire has approximately 6,900 clones, 95% to 98% of them found once; the top ten carry about 0.47%. Trimming cost V 5 bases and J 6 bases; bases outside gene matches: 14. The CDR3 consists of 17 residues. Germline CDR1 MNHEY, CDR2 SMNVEV (reference sequence). Sequencing was carried out using naive CD8+ T cells sorted from PBMCs. The receptor was derived from a woman aged 25-40 years in good health and a related stem cell transplant donor. The chain is built from TRBV27 and TRBJ2-1; TRBD2 agrees at 9 bases. The CDR3 nucleotides are TGTGCCAGCAGTCTCCCTAATGGGCGGGGGGGCCGCAATGAGCAGTTCTTC. It translates to CASSLPNGRGGRNEQFF.